What follows are 25 T cell receptor beta chains derived from one specimen sequenced in a study of T cell repertoires in cytomegalovirus infection. For these receptors, no antigen is known. Each CDR3 protein is one row after TCRdb ran MiXCR on the reads. The data hold approximately 470,000 distinct CDR3 sequences, with under 55% observed a single time. Sequencing used cultured PBMCs, obtained from culture after CMV antigen stimulation. The receptors were gathered from a human donor in good health (CMV status not recorded). Some clones in this sample may be carry-over from other donors' samples.

CDR3 protein: CASSPPSRDTQYF. In DNA form, the CDR3 reads TGTGCCAGCTCACCACCGAGTAGAGATACGCAGTATTTT. The chain has TRBV18 and TRBJ2-3; D uncertain. The germline V gene has CDR1 KGHSH and CDR2 LQKENI. The germline V and J ends were trimmed by 0 bases and 5 bases, with 6 bases remaining between them. The CDR3 runs to 13 residues. Using reference TRBV18 and TRBJ2-3 for the parts outside the CDR3, the full variable domain is NAGVMQNPRHLVRRRGQEARLRCSPMKGHSHVYWYRQLPEEGLKFMVYLQKENIIDESGMPKERFSAEFPKEGPSILRIQQVVRGDSAAYFCASSPPSRDTQYFGPGTRLTVL.

The CDR3 DNA reads TGCAGTGCTACACAGGGTCGGGGGGACAATGAGCAGTTCTTC. Amino acids: CSATQGRGDNEQFF. J is TRBJ2-1 and V is TRBV20-1, with D maybe TRBD2 (7 bases). This CDR3 contains 14 residues. V shed 4 bases and J shed 5 bases, with 15 bases lying between them. Germline V gene lookup returns CDR1 DFQATT and CDR2 SNEGSKA (reference sequence).

The table lists this clonotype with many counts. V is TRBV7-2 and J is TRBJ1-6; 7 bases map to TRBD1. The germline CDR1 and CDR2 sequences are SGHTA and FQGNSA. This CDR3 is built from 15 residues. The J segment lost 7 bases and the V segment lost 4 bases, leaving 7 bases of the junction unmatched. The chain's CDR3 is CASSYSGTVNSPLHF. In nucleotides, the CDR3 is TGTGCCAGCAGCTACTCCGGGACAGTAAATTCACCCCTCCACTTT. Combining the CDR3 with reference TRBV7-2 and TRBJ1-6 gives the whole variable domain GAGVSQSPSNKVTEKGKDVELRCDPISGHTALYWYRQSLGQGLEFLIYFQGNSAPDKSGLPSDRFSAERTGGSVSTLTIQRTQQEDSAVYLCASSYSGTVNSPLHFGNGTRLTVT.

The CDR3 coding sequence is TGTGCCAGCAGGAAGTTGCAGTACAATGAGCAGTTCTTC. Its translation: CASRKLQYNEQFF. The chain uses TRBV12-3 or TRBV12-4 and TRBJ2-1; D is uncertain. V gave up 6 bases and J gave up 4 bases, with 10 bases separating them. The CDR3 totals 13 residues.

This sequence joins TRBV7-6 and TRBJ2-7, with a possible D match to TRBD1 (6 bases). V gave up 5 bases and J gave up 3 bases, with 14 bases separating them. CDR3 length: 14 amino acids. Germline CDR1 SGHVS, CDR2 FNYEAQ. The CDR3 sequence is CASSQNRAVYEQYF. Here the CDR3 DNA reads TGTGCCAGCAGCCAAAACAGGGCCGTCTACGAGCAGTACTTC.

This clonotype has a handful of counts. The chain joins TRBV12-3 or TRBV12-4 to TRBJ2-2; D gene unclear. V was shortened by 3 bases and J by 8 bases, with 10 bases between the two germline ends. This CDR3 region has 13 residues. The CDR3 loop is CASSFSPMGELFF. The CDR3 nucleotides read TGTGCCAGCAGTTTTTCCCCGATGGGGGAGCTGTTTTTT.

This clonotype was seen a single time. Written as DNA, the CDR3 is TGTGCCAGCAGTGGGACAGGGTTTCGACACACTGAAGCTTTCTTT. Protein product: CASSGTGFRHTEAFF. The chain combines TRBV25-1 with TRBJ1-1; the match to TRBD1 covers 8 bases. Per germline, CDR1 MGHDK and CDR2 SYGVNS. The CDR3 totals 15 residues. The V and J ends lost 4 bases and 3 bases, in that order; junction bases with no gene match: 7.

V and J are TRBV28 and TRBJ1-2; D not certain. V lost 1 base and J 3 bases, leaving 9 bases between the germline ends. Germline V gene sequence: CDR1 MDHEN, CDR2 SYDVKM. The CDR3 has 14 residues. The CDR3 is CASSLLTDYYGYTF. The CDR3 DNA reads TGTGCCAGCAGTTTATTGACTGACTACTATGGCTACACCTTC.

This chain uses TRBV7-6 with TRBJ1-4; no clear D. The CDR3 loop spans 15 amino acids. V was pared by 2 bases and J by 3 bases, with 10 bases between. Germline CDR1 SGHVS, CDR2 FNYEAQ. The CDR3 sequence: CASSLIAGANEKLFF. The CDR3, as DNA: TGTGCCAGCAGCTTAATCGCCGGGGCTAATGAAAAACTGTTTTTT.

The chain has TRBV6-5 and TRBJ2-2; D might be TRBD1 or TRBD2, each matching 5 bases. Looked up from germline, CDR1 is MNHEY and CDR2 is SVGAGI. This CDR3 spans 15 amino acids. Deletions cut 3 bases from V and 4 bases from J, with 12 bases between. CDR3 protein: CASSYGTRGTGELFF. DNA of the CDR3: TGTGCCAGCAGTTATGGGACCCGGGGCACCGGGGAGCTGTTTTTT.

The V gene is TRBV12-3 or TRBV12-4, the J gene TRBJ2-7; no reliable D call. The CDR3 consists of 16 residues. With 5 bases removed from V and 0 bases from J, the gap between germline ends came to 17 bases. CDR3 DNA: TGTGCCAGCAGTCAACACCGTGGCACGTCCTCCTACGAGCAGTACTTC. Translated: CASSQHRGTSSYEQYF.

A single count supports this clonotype. The rearrangement uses TRBV14 and TRBJ2-2; 9 nucleotides match TRBD1. The CDR3 consists of 18 residues. CDR1 is SGHDN and CDR2 is FVKESK in the germline V gene. With V trimmed by 0 bases and J by 5 bases, 10 bases remained unmatched. The CDR3 reads CASSQDAQDRGTTGELFF. The CDR3 DNA sequence: TGTGCCAGCAGCCAAGATGCCCAGGACAGGGGAACGACCGGGGAGCTGTTTTTT.

This clonotype was picked up many times. This chain connects TRBV6-2 or TRBV6-3 to TRBJ1-1, with 7 bases lining up with TRBD1. Germline V gene lookup returns CDR1 MNHEY and CDR2 SVGEGT. V lost 6 bases, J lost 0 bases, and 7 bases stayed unmatched. CDR3 length: 15 residues. The DNA for the CDR3 is TGTGCCAGCAGCGCCGGGACAGACATGAACACTGAAGCTTTCTTT. This codes for CASSAGTDMNTEAFF.

This clonotype is a singleton in its sample. The CDR3 loop is CSGSTSAITDTQYF. In DNA, the CDR3 is TGCAGCGGATCGACTAGCGCGATCACAGATACGCAGTATTTT. J is TRBJ2-3 and V is TRBV29-1; 8 bases agree with TRBD2. V was pared by 7 bases and J by 2 bases, with 8 bases of the junction left unmatched. CDR3 size: 14 residues. The V gene's germline CDR1 is SQVTM and CDR2 ANQGSEA.

The gene calls are TRBV15 and TRBJ2-1, with 7 bases that match TRBD2. Germline trimming cut 1 base from V and 3 bases from J; bases unmatched to any gene: 6. The length of the CDR3 is 16 residues. Looked up from germline, CDR1 is LNHNV and CDR2 is YYDKDF (reference sequence). The CDR3 sequence is CATSRGGTTYYNEQFF. CDR3 nucleotide sequence: TGTGCCACCAGCAGAGGCGGGACTACCTACTACAATGAGCAGTTCTTC.

This clonotype has at least ten counts. The chain employs TRBV7-8 and TRBJ2-1, with TRBD1 identical over 7 bases. Germline CDR1 is SGHVS and CDR2 is FQNEAQ. J gave up 10 bases and V 4 bases, and 22 bases lay outside the gene matches. The length of the CDR3 is 18 residues. CDR3: CASSSNTPGQTLVSEQFF. The DNA of the CDR3 is TGTGCCAGCAGCTCCAACACTCCGGGACAGACCCTCGTATCGGAGCAGTTCTTC. The full variable domain, in which reference TRBV7-8 and TRBJ2-1 provide the parts outside the CDR3, is GAGVSQSPRYKVAKRGQDVALRCDPISGHVSLFWYQQALGQGPEFLTYFQNEAQLDKSGLPSDRFFAERPEGSVSTLKIQRTQQEDSAVYLCASSSNTPGQTLVSEQFFGPGTRLTVL.

V and J are TRBV7-2 and TRBJ2-3, with D perhaps assigned TRBD1 or TRBD2 (6 bases each). The CDR3 totals 17 residues. CDR1 SGHTA and CDR2 FQGNSA come from the germline V gene. Trimming stripped 1 base from V and 1 base from J, with 15 bases between. CDR3 nucleotide sequence: TGTGCCAGCAGCTTAGTAGGGGGGACTTTCCGCACAGATACGCAGTATTTT. It encodes CASSLVGGTFRTDTQYF.

This clonotype was picked up a small number of times. The CDR3 loop reads CASSGNRGRGINTEAFF. In DNA, the CDR3 is TGTGCCAGCAGCGGAAACAGGGGGAGAGGGATTAACACTGAAGCTTTCTTT. The rearrangement links TRBV7-9 to TRBJ1-1; 8 bases are a match to TRBD1. The CDR3 spans 17 residues. Germline assignment: CDR1 SEHNR and CDR2 FQNEAQ (reference sequence). V shed 5 bases, J shed 2 bases, and the junction held 13 bases outside the gene matches.

The J gene is TRBJ2-3, the V gene TRBV6-2 or TRBV6-3; TRBD2 aligns across 11 bases. The CDR3 extends over 14 amino acids. Per germline, CDR1 MNHEY and CDR2 SVGEGT. Trimming cost V 7 bases and J 7 bases; bases outside gene matches: 7. This CDR3 reads CASTLAGGLNTQYF. Here the CDR3 DNA reads TGTGCCAGCACCCTAGCGGGGGGACTTAATACGCAGTATTTT.

The chain couples TRBV6-6 to TRBJ2-7; 9 bases map to TRBD1. This CDR3 region has 12 residues. Trimming cost V 5 bases and J 5 bases; bases outside gene matches: 1. Germline-derived CDR1 and CDR2 are MNHNY and SVGAGI (reference sequence). The CDR3 is CASSRDRDEQYF. The CDR3 nucleotides read TGTGCCAGCAGTCGGGACAGGGACGAGCAGTACTTC.

The chain couples TRBV11-2 to TRBJ1-5, with 7 bases fitting TRBD1. V shed 5 bases, J shed 4 bases, and the junction held 5 bases outside the gene matches. CDR1 and CDR2 from the germline V gene are SGHAT and FQNNGV. The CDR3 has 14 amino acids. CDR3 DNA: TGTGCCAGCAGCGTCGGGACAGCGAATCAGCCCCAGCATTTT. Protein product: CASSVGTANQPQHF.

V is TRBV6-8 and J is TRBJ2-4; TRBD1 matches at 7 bases. The ends lost 10 bases at V and 1 base at J; junction bases unmatched: 10. This CDR3 has 15 residues. The germline V gene has CDR1 MNHGY and CDR2 SAAAGT. This CDR3 reads CATGDRDRAKNIQYF. Here the CDR3 DNA reads TGTGCCACCGGAGACAGGGATAGGGCCAAAAACATTCAGTACTTC.

The chain employs TRBV7-3 and TRBJ2-2, with D tentatively TRBD2 (6 bases). There are 13 residues in the CDR3. V gave up 5 bases and J gave up 5 bases, with 9 bases separating them. Germline V gives CDR1 SGHTA, CDR2 FQGTGA. CDR3 coding DNA: TGTGCCAGCAGCGGGAGGCTAACCGGGGAGCTGTTTTTT. It translates to CASSGRLTGELFF. Complete variable domain (other parts from reference TRBV7-3 and TRBJ2-2): GAGVSQTPSNKVTEKGKYVELRCDPISGHTALYWYRQSLGQGPEFLIYFQGTGAADDSGLPNDRFFAVRPEGSVSTLKIQRTERGDSAVYLCASSGRLTGELFFGEGSRLTVL.

This clonotype was found a few times. The chain combines TRBV19 with TRBJ2-1, with no clear D. The CDR3 spans 11 residues. V gave up 5 bases and J gave up 8 bases, with 7 bases separating them. Germline CDR1 LNHDA, CDR2 SQIVND (reference sequence). The DNA for the CDR3 is TGTGCCAGTAGTCCAGTATATGAGCAGTTCTTC. Translation gives CASSPVYEQFF.

The CDR3 is CASSYQGQETQYF. The CDR3 DNA reads as TGTGCCAGCAGCTACCAGGGTCAAGAGACCCAGTACTTC. This chain links TRBV7-7 with TRBJ2-5; D is perhaps TRBD1 (5 bases). Germline loops: CDR1 SSHAT, CDR2 FNYEAQ (reference sequence). The V end was cut by 4 bases, the J end by 2 bases, with 8 bases between. This CDR3 has 13 residues.